What follows describes a single TCR beta chain. Measured with immunoSEQ multiplex PCR; TCRdb has only the in-frame clones, and not every one. Here the sample spans approximately 310,000 clones, roughly 85% being singletons. The data were taken from a study of blood T cell repertoires in COVID-19. Sample: PBMCs or T cells enriched from blood (not recorded which). This clonotype was obtained from a woman in her twenties or thirties who had been exposed to COVID-19.

The CDR3, as DNA: TGTGCCAGCTCACCAGGATGGCTAGCGGGTGTCACAGATACGCAGTATTTT. Protein: CASSPGWLAGVTDTQYF. The gene calls are TRBV18 and TRBJ2-3; 8 positions agree with TRBD2. In germline, CDR1 is KGHSH, CDR2 LQKENI. Losses at the gene ends were 2 bases for V and 2 bases for J; bases not matched to a gene: 9. This CDR3 region has 17 residues.